Reported below is one T cell receptor beta chain. V lost 2 bases to trimming and J lost 5 bases, with 9 bases between them. This CDR3 is 12 amino acids long. CDR1 and CDR2 (germline): DFQATT, SNEGSKA (reference sequence). The sample belongs to a study of identical twins. Template switching added a universal primer binding site, and final cDNA carried unique molecular identifiers. In TCRdb, the 5' RACE reads were re-called with MiXCR into one record per CDR3 protein. In the table there are about 450,000 distinct CDR3 sequences, about 18% of which are singletons. V gene TRBV20-1 combines with J gene TRBJ2-5; no reliable D call. This TCR derives from a man aged 45 to 65 in good health. The material sequenced was naive T cells sorted from blood. The CDR3 reads CSARQVMETQYF. In nucleotides, the CDR3 is TGCAGTGCTAGACAGGTCATGGAGACCCAGTACTTC.